The next 13 T cell receptor beta chains were all read from a single sample in a study of beta chain features in type 1 diabetes. Study conclusions and caveats: All four CD4+ subsets from Type 1 diabetes patients carried moderately but significantly shorter TCRB CDR3s.

Their specific antigens are unknown. The entirety of the isolated RNA underwent reverse transcription, so expressed TCRB transcripts were sequenced. Measured with immunoSEQ multiplex PCR; TCRdb has only the in-frame clones, and not every one. The sample lists 250,000 or so clones; approximately 13% were seen once. The specimen sequenced was naive CD4+ T cells from blood. These receptors were taken from a man aged 25-40 years with type 1 diabetes.

This clone came up a few times. DNA of the CDR3: TGTGCCAGCAGCGTAGTCGGGGGGGCGCGGACTGAAGCTTTCTTT. Translating it yields CASSVVGGARTEAFF. The rearrangement uses TRBV9 and TRBJ1-1; D might be TRBD1 (6 bases). The CDR3 extends over 15 amino acids. V gave up 0 bases and J gave up 5 bases, with 14 bases separating them. Germline lookup yields CDR1 SGDLS and CDR2 YYNGEE. The variable domain in full, with the rest retrieved from reference TRBV9 and TRBJ1-1, is DSGVTQTPKHLITATGQRVTLRCSPRSGDLSVYWYQQSLDQGLQFLIQYYNGEERAKGNILERFSAQQFPDLHSELNLSSLELGDSALYFCASSVVGGARTEAFFGQGTRLTVV.

This chain connects TRBV5-1 to TRBJ2-5; D might be TRBD1 (7 bases). This CDR3 is 15 amino acids long. CDR1 and CDR2 from the germline V gene are SGHRS and YFSETQ. Trimming took off 5 bases at V and 1 base at J, with 15 bases between the two ends. The CDR3 region is CASRPEGTAQETQYF. CDR3 nucleotides: TGCGCCAGCAGACCGGAGGGGACAGCCCAAGAGACCCAGTACTTC.

This chain connects TRBV2 to TRBJ1-1; 10 positions agree with TRBD1. The V segment lost 6 bases and the J segment 4 bases; nucleotides outside the gene matches: 11. Germline V gene data show CDR1 as SNHLY and CDR2 as FYNNEI. The CDR3 sequence is 16 residues long. CDR3 residues: CASSSDSWTGGTEAFF. The CDR3 DNA reads as TGTGCCAGCAGCTCTGACTCTTGGACAGGGGGCACTGAAGCTTTCTTT.

The chain links TRBV6-5 to TRBJ2-3; the D gene is possibly TRBD2 (6 bases). V lost 0 bases to trimming and J lost 1 base, with 8 bases between them. Germline assignment: CDR1 MNHEY and CDR2 SVGAGI. This CDR3 is built from 15 residues. CDR3: CASSYSGGGTDTQYF. CDR3 nucleotides: TGTGCCAGCAGTTACTCCGGGGGAGGCACAGATACGCAGTATTTT.

V gene TRBV4-2 combines with J gene TRBJ2-5, with 11 nucleotides matching TRBD1. The CDR3 is made up of 15 amino acids. V gave up 5 bases and J gave up 4 bases; unmatched junction bases: 6. Germline CDR1 LGHNA, CDR2 YNFKEQ. CDR3 in amino acids: CASSGGTGGSETQYF. CDR3 nucleotides: TGTGCCAGCAGCGGAGGGACAGGGGGTTCAGAGACCCAGTACTTC.

The V gene is TRBV19, the J gene TRBJ1-1, with 10 bases identical to TRBD1. The CDR3 loop spans 14 amino acids. V lost 4 bases, J lost 1 base, and 0 bases stayed unmatched. Germline V gives CDR1 LNHDA, CDR2 SQIVND (reference sequence). The CDR3 protein is CASSRDRGNTEAFF. The CDR3 region has the DNA TGTGCCAGTAGTAGGGACAGGGGGAACACTGAAGCTTTCTTT.

This clone was picked up a small number of times. This rearrangement joins TRBV6-5 to TRBJ1-6; D possibly corresponds to TRBD1 (6 bases). Germline CDR1 is MNHEY and CDR2 is SVGAGI. The CDR3 has 13 amino acids. V lost 6 bases and J lost 13, with 16 bases in between. CDR3 bases: TGTGCCAGCAGCCTACAGGGCGCGTCGCCCCTCCACTTT. Translating gives CASSLQGASPLHF.

The chain joins TRBV6-1 to TRBJ2-1; D may be TRBD1 (6 bases). The CDR3 has 11 residues. Germline lookup yields CDR1 MNHNS and CDR2 SASEGT. V lost 6 bases to trimming and J lost 8 bases, with 8 bases between them. In DNA form, the CDR3 reads TGTGCCAGCAGAAGGACAGATGAGCAGTTCTTC. Protein sequence: CASRRTDEQFF.

The V gene is TRBV5-4, the J gene TRBJ1-1, with TRBD1 matching 10 bases. V lost 5 bases and J lost 4; bases outside the gene matches: 11. Germline V gene data show CDR1 as SGHNT and CDR2 as YYREEE (reference sequence). CDR3 length: 16 amino acids. CDR3 nucleotides: TGTGCCAGCAGTCGGGGACAGGGGCTCGAGGGCACTGAAGCTTTCTTT. It translates to CASSRGQGLEGTEAFF.

This clone was detected a few times. The chain carries TRBV2 and TRBJ2-7; D ambiguous. The CDR3 is 10 residues long. V was clipped by 5 bases and J by 7 bases, with 6 bases between them. CDR1 SNHLY and CDR2 FYNNEI come from the germline V gene. The chain's CDR3 is CASSLREQYF. DNA for the CDR3: TGTGCCAGCAGTTTGCGGGAGCAGTACTTC.

This clone appeared once. This chain joins TRBV6-1 and TRBJ2-5; 8 positions agree with TRBD1. Germline V lookup: CDR1 MNHNS, CDR2 SASEGT. V trimming: 2 bases; J trimming: 0 bases; junction bases outside the gene matches: 17. The CDR3 covers 20 residues. The CDR3 DNA reads as TGTGCCAGCAGTGAAAAAGGGGACGGGACAGGACGATACTACCAAGAGACCCAGTACTTC. Its protein product is CASSEKGDGTGRYYQETQYF.

This clone appeared a few times. This sequence joins TRBV11-2 and TRBJ2-3, with D possibly TRBD2 on 6 matching bases. The V and J ends lost 3 bases and 5 bases respectively, with 9 bases between them. CDR1 SGHAT and CDR2 FQNNGV come from the germline V gene. There are 13 residues in the CDR3. CDR3 coding DNA: TGTGCCAGCAGCTTGGGGCGGGGAGATACGCAGTATTTT. This encodes CASSLGRGDTQYF.

V gene TRBV6-4 combines with J gene TRBJ1-6; D possibly corresponds to TRBD1 (6 bases). CDR1 is MRHNA and CDR2 is SNTAGT in the germline V gene. The V end lost 2 bases, the J end lost 10 bases, and 9 bases lay between the germline ends. The CDR3 consists of 13 residues. CDR3 nucleotides: TGTGCCAGCAGTGACATCAGGGGATCACCCCTCCACTTT. As protein: CASSDIRGSPLHF.